This T cell receptor beta chain is from a study of blood T cell repertoires in COVID-19. Original methodology: Amplification from reference gene primers served as the basis for estimated nucleated cell counts. Only in-frame clones appear in the TCRdb table, and some are missing; sequencing was by immunoSEQ multiplex PCR. The DNA was the basis for D and trimming; V, J and clone size are from that table. Of 350,000 to 550,000 clones listed, approximately 90% are singletons. The sequence came from a woman in her twenties or thirties with acute or convalescent COVID-19. Sequencing used peripheral blood.

CDR3 amino acids: CASSMSPYNEQFF. The CDR3 DNA sequence: TGTGCCAGTAGTATGAGCCCCTACAATGAGCAGTTCTTC. The chain joins TRBV19 to TRBJ2-1; D call uncertain. The germline gives CDR1 LNHDA, CDR2 SQIVND (reference sequence). The V gene lost 3 bases and the J gene lost 2 bases, with 5 bases spanning the gap. The CDR3 is 13 residues long. Using reference TRBV19 and TRBJ2-1 for the parts outside the CDR3, the full variable domain is DGGITQSPKYLFRKEGQNVTLSCEQNLNHDAMYWYRQDPGQGLRLIYYSQIVNDFQKGDIAEGYSVSREKKESFPLTVTSAQKNPTAFYLCASSMSPYNEQFFGPGTRLTVL.